This TCR beta chain was captured in a study of post-analysis software for immune sequencing data. Notes on the study in general: Controls had lower frequencies than patients of four or five TRBV segments, which included TRBV5-6, TRBV5-1 and TRBV20-1. Significantly lower normalized Chao1 diversity was found in patients with multiple sclerosis relative to controls.

This clonotype appeared many times. Its antigen is as yet unknown. The germline V and J ends were trimmed by 0 bases and 5 bases, with 7 bases remaining between them. Germline V lookup: CDR1 LNHNV, CDR2 YYDKDF (reference sequence). CDR3 size: 13 residues. The TCR beta cDNA libraries contained unique molecular identifiers. TCRdb called the PCR reads again in MiXCR, with one record for every CDR3 protein. The sample carries approximately 400,000 distinct CDR3 sequences, 30% to 45% recorded once. This receptor was taken from a girl aged 5 to 17 with multiple sclerosis. This chain links TRBV15 with TRBJ1-2; no clear D gene. Sequenced material: blood. In DNA form, the CDR3 reads TGTGCCACCAGCAGAGAGGGCCGTTATGGCTACACCTTC. The encoded protein is CATSREGRYGYTF.